A single sample gave rise to the 9 T cell receptor beta chains below, sequenced in a study of blood T cell repertoires in COVID-19. Generated by immunoSEQ multiplex PCR, the TCRdb table keeps only in-frame clones and is missing some. The table lists under 450,000 clones, over 65% of them singletons, with more than 0.85% in the top ten. The specimen sequenced was peripheral blood. The origin of the receptors is a human donor with acute or convalescent COVID-19. The donor label of this sample is uncertain.

The gene calls are TRBV3-1 (or the pseudogene TRBV3-2) and TRBJ1-1; 7 bases fit TRBD1. The CDR3 extends over 13 amino acids. Trimming removed 7 bases from V and 3 bases from J; junction bases left unmatched: 5. Germline V gene sequence: CDR1 LGHDT, CDR2 YNNKEL (reference sequence). In DNA, the CDR3 is TGTGCCAGCACCCCCGACAGGGACACTGAAGCTTTCTTT. Its protein is CASTPDRDTEAFF.

This clone was seen more than once but under ten times. The chain carries TRBV5-1 and TRBJ1-2, with 7 bases matching TRBD1. Unmatched junction bases numbered 8, after V lost 1 base and J lost 8 bases. The CDR3 sequence is 14 residues long. Germline lookup yields CDR1 SGHRS and CDR2 YFSETQ. DNA for the CDR3: TGCGCCAGCAGCTTGCTGGGACAGACCCTGGGCTACACCTTC. It specifies CASSLLGQTLGYTF.

The chain combines TRBV7-2 with TRBJ2-3; weak D call: TRBD2 (6 bases). The ends were cut back, 5 bases at V and 3 bases at J, with 21 bases in the middle. Germline CDR1 is SGHTA and CDR2 is FQGNSA. This CDR3 region has 17 residues. CDR3 loop: CASSRGSGARRTDTQYF. The DNA for the CDR3 is TGTGCCAGCAGCAGAGGATCGGGAGCTCGTAGGACAGATACGCAGTATTTT.

This clone has only one observation. The rearrangement links TRBV6-5 to TRBJ1-4; the D gene is possibly TRBD1 (6 bases). The ends were cut back, 0 bases at V and 6 bases at J, with 14 bases in the middle. CDR1 and CDR2 from the germline V gene are MNHEY and SVGAGI. The CDR3 extends over 16 amino acids. CDR3 residues: CASSYSAGSGDEKLFF. The CDR3 nucleotides are TGTGCCAGCAGTTACTCGGCGGGCTCAGGGGATGAAAAACTGTTTTTT.

This rearrangement joins TRBV5-4 to TRBJ1-2; 10 nucleotides line up with TRBD1. Germline CDR1 is SGHNT and CDR2 is YYREEE (reference sequence). The CDR3 is 15 amino acids. Trimming cost V 4 bases and J 6 bases; bases outside gene matches: 9. As DNA, the CDR3 is TGTGCCAGCAGCGTGAGCGTAGGGACAGGGGATGGCTACACCTTC. Translation gives CASSVSVGTGDGYTF.

V usage is TRBV19 and J usage is TRBJ2-5, with a weak D call TRBD2 (7 bases). The CDR3 consists of 16 residues. CDR1 LNHDA and CDR2 SQIVND come from the germline V gene (reference sequence). The V and J ends lost 5 bases and 0 bases respectively, with 16 bases between them. CDR3 in amino acids: CASSGGLLANQETQYF. The CDR3 nucleotides are TGTGCCAGTAGTGGGGGGCTACTAGCGAACCAAGAGACCCAGTACTTC.

This clone appeared a single time. The CDR3 region has the DNA TGTGCCAGCAGTTACTCAGGGGCCAGGGGGCAGCCCCAGCATTTT. This encodes CASSYSGARGQPQHF. This rearrangement joins TRBV6-5 to TRBJ1-5; 7 nucleotides line up with TRBD1. Germline V gene data show CDR1 as MNHEY and CDR2 as SVGAGI. The CDR3 extends over 15 amino acids. V dropped 0 bases and J dropped 7; count of bases not matched to a gene: 6.

The gene calls are TRBV4-2 and TRBJ1-4, with a possible D match to TRBD1 (5 bases). Germline CDR1 reads LGHNA; CDR2 reads YNFKEQ. V lost 1 base to trimming and J lost 8 bases, with 17 bases between them. This CDR3 is built from 16 residues. The CDR3 here is CASSQGVAGSREKLFF. The DNA of the CDR3 is TGTGCCAGCAGCCAAGGAGTGGCAGGGTCGAGGGAAAAACTGTTTTTT.

The CDR3 loop reads CASSLVGSEAFF. DNA of the CDR3: TGTGCCAGCAGCTTGGTTGGCAGTGAAGCTTTCTTT. V gene TRBV5-4 combines with J gene TRBJ1-1; D is unclear. The CDR3 extends over 12 amino acids. Per the germline V gene, CDR1 is SGHNT and CDR2 is YYREEE (reference sequence). V shed 0 bases and J shed 7 bases, with 7 bases lying between them.